This T cell receptor beta chain was obtained from a study of blood T cells in healthy people across ages (dated by TCRdb to about 2015). Notes on the research overall: In model experiments, template switching captured about one uniquely barcoded TCR beta cDNA molecule for every two T cells. Age-related changes in TCR beta repertoire diversity were measured in the study by deep sequencing normalized with unique cDNA molecular identifiers. Four age groups were formed from the donors: young (average about 16 years), middle-aged (approximately 39), aged (roughly 58) and long-lived (about 80). Donors of different ages were randomly distributed across sequencing lanes to avoid experimental bias. For two donors (one aged 18 to 30 and one aged 80 or older), the study analyzed two additional independent replicas of 1 million unique cDNA reads from the same blood draw.

The donors were roughly 40 Caucasian individuals from Russia, aged 6 to 90 years, who were systemically healthy. Each donor gave about 10 milliliters of peripheral blood, drawn into EDTA-treated Vacutainer tubes. Ficoll-Paque density-gradient centrifugation was used to isolate PBMCs, with at least 7 million per sample. Trizol reagent was used to extract total RNA from PBMCs, with at least 5.5 micrograms per sample. Naive CD45RAhigh/CD27high T cell percentages were measured by flow cytometry on a PBMC aliquot from every donor. Library preparation was by 5' RACE. The reads were generated on an Illumina HiSeq 2500. A second PCR of roughly 7 to 11 cycles was performed with a sample-barcoded 5' primer and a J-beta primer mix. A template-switch 5' adaptor carrying 12 random nucleotides introduced a unique molecular identifier onto each TCR beta cDNA molecule. At least 3 million CDR3-containing paired-end reads were obtained from each sample. First-strand cDNA was synthesized from all RNA with the Mint cDNA synthesis kit, primed by a TRBC-specific oligonucleotide. Following uracil-DNA glycosylase treatment, a first 18-cycle PCR with universal primers M1SS and BC2_uni_R was performed on all cDNA. Processing in the source paper ran as follows. Each sample was normalized by randomly selecting 1 million high-quality reads, each carrying a distinct molecular identifier. Instead of being binned into consensus sequences, reads with shared molecular identifiers were discarded. MiTCR, set to a Q25 quality threshold and the strictest error-elimination algorithm, was used for CDR3 identification, clonotype clustering and error correction. A nonparametric unseen species model using Euler transformation provided a lower-bound estimate of total TCR beta diversity. TCRdb applied fastp at Q25 and MiXCR to the public reads, then kept only in-frame beta chains. A single entry per CDR3 protein holds the most common genes and DNA from its merged rows. TCRdb, not the original authors, processed these V and J calls. This sample has 1.5 million to 2 million distinct CDR3 sequences in its table, and approximately 30% of those were observed once. The ten largest clones add up to 6.5% to 8.5% of the sample.

The germline V and J ends show losses of 7 bases and 5 bases respectively, and no gene match explains 14 bases of the junction. The CDR3, from cysteine to phenylalanine, totals 16 residues. The only DNA kept is the CDR3, 48 bases in frame from the first base. For CDR1 and CDR2, the germline V gene (reference sequence) lists MNHEY and SMNVEV. This clonotype showed up just a few times. What antigen it recognizes has not been identified. There are no base qualities to consult, and no much larger clone falls within one base. Study-wide conclusions, independent of this receptor: Observed TCR beta diversity per million T cells fell roughly linearly with age, and a significant reduction was already apparent by age approximately 40. Because the CMV infection status of the donors was unknown, age-related changes in expanded clonotypes may potentially have been confounded. Compared with the aged group, more naive CD4+ T cells, fewer expanded clones and increased TCR diversity were shown by the long-lived group, suggesting age selection. Estimates of total diversity from one million sequenced T cells were regarded as lower bounds and underestimates. Because profiling used bulk unsorted PBMCs, naive and antigen-experienced compartments could not be compared conclusively. There was a strong correlation between observed TCR beta diversity and the percentage of naive T cells measured by flow cytometry.

This chain is built from TRBV27 and TRBJ1-1, with 9 bases in between that match TRBD1. This TCR came from a woman in her twenties or thirties in good health. Sequences were obtained from blood. The CDR3 region: CASNGTGLPGGTEAFF. The bases read TGTGCCAGCAATGGGACAGGGCTCCCGGGCGGTACTGAAGCTTTCTTT.